This passage covers 32 T cell receptor beta chains from one sample sequenced in a study of OX40 agonist ivuxolimab in advanced cancers. TCRdb keeps only in-frame clones here, not all; method: immunoSEQ multiplex PCR. The table records about 2,200 clones, just under 85% of them present only once. Sequences were derived from CD4+ or CD8+ T cells sorted from blood, sampled in a trial of the OX40 agonist ivuxolimab. These receptors originate from an adult with an advanced solid tumor such as melanoma, head and neck, liver or kidney cancer.

This clone was seen a handful of times. V is TRBV7-3 and J is TRBJ2-7, with 9 bases identical to TRBD2. The CDR3 contains 15 residues. Germline CDR1 and CDR2: SGHTA and FQGTGA. V shed 2 bases, J shed 2 bases, and the junction held 4 bases outside the gene matches. CDR3 sequence: CASSLDAGGPYEQYF. The CDR3 region has the DNA TGTGCCAGCAGCTTAGATGCGGGGGGGCCCTACGAGCAGTACTTC.

In its sample, this clone ranks as large. This rearrangement joins TRBV7-9 to TRBJ2-7, with a possible D match to TRBD2 (5 bases). The ends were cut back, 6 bases at V and 4 bases at J, with 10 bases in the middle. Germline-derived CDR1 and CDR2 are SEHNR and FQNEAQ (reference sequence). The CDR3 has 12 residues. The CDR3 nucleotides are TGTGCCAGCAGTTACCCGGGGTACGAGCAGTACTTC. It is translated as CASSYPGYEQYF.

Details on this clone: A read error may account for a junction end that differs from germline. This chain links TRBV5-1 with TRBJ2-1; D uncertain. Germline loops: CDR1 SGHRS, CDR2 YFSETQ. CDR3 length: 13 amino acids. DNA of the CDR3: TGTGCCAGCACCTTTGGGCAGTACAATGAGCAGTTCTTC. Translation: CASTFGQYNEQFF.

J is TRBJ2-1 and V is TRBV2; 10 nucleotides align to TRBD2. After removal of 6 bases from V and 10 bases from J, the junction contained 6 bases not matched to a gene. Looked up from germline, CDR1 is SNHLY and CDR2 is FYNNEI. The CDR3 runs to 13 residues. The CDR3 nucleotides are TGTGCCAGCAGCAACCCACTAGCGGGAGAGCAGTTCTTC. It yields the protein CASSNPLAGEQFF.

This clone is large (0.1 to 1%). The V call is TRBV19, the J call TRBJ1-1; D ambiguous. Trimming took 1 base from V and 8 from J, leaving 14 bases between them. CDR1 and CDR2 (germline): LNHDA, SQIVND (reference sequence). This CDR3 contains 14 residues. CDR3 sequence: CASSIARGGKEAFF. The CDR3 bases are TGTGCCAGTAGTATAGCCCGCGGAGGGAAGGAAGCTTTCTTT.

The chain joins TRBV10-3 to TRBJ2-7; possibly TRBD1 for D (6 bases). This CDR3 has 15 amino acids. Trimming pared 4 bases from V and 0 bases from J, leaving 13 bases between. From germline, CDR1 is ENHRY and CDR2 SYGVKD. The CDR3 spells CAISVGGYSSYEQYF. The CDR3 bases are TGTGCCATCAGTGTAGGGGGTTACAGCTCCTACGAGCAGTACTTC.

The CDR3 DNA is TGCGCCAGCAGTGAGTCGGGTAGGGGAGAGACCCAGTACTTC. It codes for CASSESGRGETQYF. This sequence joins TRBV10-2 and TRBJ2-5, with TRBD1 as a possible D gene (5 bases). The CDR3 contains 14 residues. Germline CDR1 and CDR2: WSHSY and SAAADI. V dropped 0 bases and J dropped 4 bases, with 9 bases sitting between them.

This clone turned up a few times. The genes are TRBV29-1 and TRBJ1-1, with D unclear. Looked up from germline, CDR1 is SQVTM and CDR2 is ANQGSEA. This CDR3 comprises 12 residues. V shed 6 bases and J shed 0 bases, with 8 bases lying between them. CDR3 amino acids: CSVEIMNTEAFF. In DNA, the CDR3 is TGCAGCGTCGAAATCATGAACACTGAAGCTTTCTTT.

The chain joins TRBV9 to TRBJ2-1; 7 bases agree with TRBD2. This CDR3 region has 17 residues. CDR1 is SGDLS, CDR2 YYNGEE, per germline. V gave up 3 bases and J gave up 3 bases; unmatched junction bases: 12. The CDR3, as DNA: TGTGCCAGCAGCGCGAGGGGAGGGACCCCTGGCTACAATGAGCAGTTCTTC. It is translated as CASSARGGTPGYNEQFF.

The chain joins TRBV19 to TRBJ2-1; TRBD2 is a possible D gene (6 bases). The germline V gene encodes CDR1 LNHDA and CDR2 SQIVND (reference sequence). V lost 3 bases and J lost 0, with 12 bases in between. CDR3 size: 16 residues. The CDR3 spells CASSIDIADSYNEQFF. The CDR3 DNA reads TGTGCCAGTAGTATTGATATAGCGGACTCCTACAATGAGCAGTTCTTC.

The chain recombines TRBV28 with TRBJ2-1; 11 bases line up with TRBD2. Germline CDR1 reads MDHEN; CDR2 reads SYDVKM. Unmatched junction bases numbered 12, after V lost 4 bases and J lost 7 bases. CDR3 length: 17 amino acids. CDR3 sequence: CASSSYTGTSGRNEQFF. CDR3 bases: TGTGCCAGCAGTTCTTATACCGGGACTAGCGGACGGAATGAGCAGTTCTTC.

A few counts support this clone. Here the CDR3 reads CASSLGGSGPYYNEQFF. The CDR3 DNA reads as TGCGCCAGCAGCTTGGGGGGTAGCGGGCCCTACTACAATGAGCAGTTCTTC. The gene calls are TRBV5-1 and TRBJ2-1; 7 positions agree with TRBD2. The CDR3 contains 17 residues. Germline lookup yields CDR1 SGHRS and CDR2 YFSETQ. Losses at the gene ends were 0 bases for V and 3 bases for J; bases not matched to a gene: 9.

The rearrangement links TRBV6-6 to TRBJ1-1; D is ambiguous. Per the germline V gene, CDR1 is MNHNY and CDR2 is SVGAGI (reference sequence). This CDR3 has 11 amino acids. V lost 6 bases, J lost 2 bases, and 4 bases lay in between. Written as DNA, the CDR3 is TGTGCCAGCAGGGCTAACACTGAAGCTTTCTTT. Amino acids: CASRANTEAFF.

This chain joins TRBV6-1 and TRBJ2-7, with TRBD2 matching 12 bases. Trimming cost V 3 bases and J 3 bases; bases outside gene matches: 3. CDR3 length: 15 amino acids. CDR1 is MNHNS, CDR2 SASEGT, per germline. The CDR3 sequence: CASSDWTSGVYEQYF. The CDR3 DNA is TGTGCCAGCAGTGATTGGACTAGCGGGGTCTACGAGCAGTACTTC.

V gene TRBV9 combines with J gene TRBJ2-1; D might be TRBD2 (6 bases). The germline V gene encodes CDR1 SGDLS and CDR2 YYNGEE. CDR3 size: 12 residues. The V gene lost 5 bases and the J gene lost 7 bases, with 10 bases spanning the gap. Written as DNA, the CDR3 is TGTGCCAGCAGTGATGGGGGGAATGAGCAGTTCTTC. It encodes CASSDGGNEQFF.

The chain recombines TRBV6-1 with TRBJ1-2; D is uncertain. Trimming cost V 2 bases and J 8 bases, with 21 bases left between them. The CDR3 totals 16 residues. CDR1 MNHNS and CDR2 SASEGT come from the germline V gene. The CDR3 DNA reads as TGTGCCAGCAGTGAATCTTTGGAGGCAGCCCCGGGAGGCTACACCTTC. As protein: CASSESLEAAPGGYTF.

V usage is TRBV9 and J usage is TRBJ2-3; 7 bases map to TRBD2. Per the germline V gene, CDR1 is SGDLS and CDR2 is YYNGEE. The junction had 12 bases not matched to a gene; V was cut back by 0 bases and J by 14 bases. This CDR3 region has 14 residues. The CDR3 DNA follows: TGTGCCAGCAGCGTAGAGAGACTTAGCGGGTCGCCGTATTTT. Protein: CASSVERLSGSPYF. Full variable domain (missing parts from reference TRBV9 and TRBJ2-3): DSGVTQTPKHLITATGQRVTLRCSPRSGDLSVYWYQQSLDQGLQFLIQYYNGEERAKGNILERFSAQQFPDLHSELNLSSLELGDSALYFCASSVERLSGSPYFGPGTRLTVL.

This clone occurred once. V is TRBV4-1 and J is TRBJ2-7; possible D gene TRBD2, 7 bases. This CDR3 region has 15 residues. Germline CDR1 and CDR2: MGHRA and YSYEKL. V lost 4 bases and J 5 bases, leaving 18 bases between the germline ends. The CDR3 bases are TGCGCCAGCAGCCCTCGAGGGGGGGGGCATGACGAGCAGTACTTC. This translates into CASSPRGGGHDEQYF.

The V call is TRBV5-8, the J call TRBJ2-2; maybe TRBD1 (6 bases). The CDR3 totals 14 residues. Germline lookup yields CDR1 SGHTS and CDR2 YDEGEE. V shed 2 bases and J shed 4 bases, with 9 bases lying between them. Here the CDR3 DNA reads TGTGCCAGCAGCTTTCAGGGGAGCACCGGGGAGCTGTTTTTT. Its translation: CASSFQGSTGELFF.

In the case of this clone: The same CDR3 arises from other DNA sequences in this sample as well. CDR3 sequence (DNA): TGTGCCAGCAGCTCCGGGAGTAGAGCGACAGACTCCTACGAGCAGTACTTC. It specifies CASSSGSRATDSYEQYF. The genes are TRBV7-9 and TRBJ2-7, with D tentatively TRBD2 (6 bases). Germline V gene lookup returns CDR1 SEHNR and CDR2 FQNEAQ (reference sequence). CDR3 length: 17 residues. V was cut by 4 bases and J by 0 bases, with 19 bases left in between.

The genes are TRBV7-8 and TRBJ1-2; no reliable D call. V lost 0 bases to trimming and J lost 0 bases, with 8 bases between them. CDR1 and CDR2 (germline): SGHVS, FQNEAQ. CDR3 length equals 15 residues. CDR3 in amino acids: CASSLARQTNYGYTF. DNA of the CDR3: TGTGCCAGCAGCTTAGCCCGCCAGACTAACTATGGCTACACCTTC.

This clone was observed a few times. The rearrangement joins TRBV2 to TRBJ2-1, with 9 positions matching TRBD1. CDR1 and CDR2 from the germline V gene are SNHLY and FYNNEI. Trimming cost V 7 bases and J 8 bases; bases outside gene matches: 9. This CDR3 region has 14 residues. The CDR3 is CASTQGTGWDEQFF. CDR3 bases: TGTGCCAGCACCCAAGGGACAGGGTGGGATGAGCAGTTCTTC.

This chain uses TRBV5-4 with TRBJ2-7; 7 positions agree with TRBD2. CDR1 is SGHNT, CDR2 YYREEE, per germline (reference sequence). Trimming removed 4 bases from V and 5 bases from J; junction bases left unmatched: 12. The CDR3 is 15 amino acids. The CDR3 DNA follows: TGTGCCAGCAGCAGCTTTGGACTAGAGCGGAACGAGCAGTACTTC. Its protein product is CASSSFGLERNEQYF.

This clone was picked up one time. The chain uses TRBV11-2 and TRBJ2-7; D gene unclear. The CDR3 spans 12 residues. Between the trimmed V and J ends, which lost 6 bases and 0 bases, there was a span of 6 bases. Germline CDR1 SGHAT, CDR2 FQNNGV. In nucleotides, the CDR3 is TGTGCCAGCAGAGTAAGCTCCTACGAGCAGTACTTC. It specifies CASRVSSYEQYF.

V is TRBV27 and J is TRBJ1-5, with D maybe TRBD1 (6 bases). CDR3 length equals 16 residues. Trimming took 3 bases from V and 0 from J, leaving 12 bases between them. Germline CDR1 is MNHEY and CDR2 is SMNVEV (reference sequence). The DNA for the CDR3 is TGTGCCAGCAGTTTGGACAGCCGCTATAGCAATCAGCCCCAGCATTTT. It translates to CASSLDSRYSNQPQHF.

The chain is built from TRBV19 and TRBJ2-1, with a weak D call TRBD2 (6 bases). Trimming pared 6 bases from V and 0 bases from J, leaving 12 bases between. Looked up from germline, CDR1 is LNHDA and CDR2 is SQIVND (reference sequence). There are 15 residues in the CDR3. In DNA form, the CDR3 reads TGTGCCAGTAGGCTGGCGGGAAGCTCCTACAATGAGCAGTTCTTC. It codes for CASRLAGSSYNEQFF. Full variable domain (remainder filled in from reference TRBV19 and TRBJ2-1): DGGITQSPKYLFRKEGQNVTLSCEQNLNHDAMYWYRQDPGQGLRLIYYSQIVNDFQKGDIAEGYSVSREKKESFPLTVTSAQKNPTAFYLCASRLAGSSYNEQFFGPGTRLTVL.

The rearrangement links TRBV15 to TRBJ1-2, with D hard to call. The V end was cut by 5 bases, the J end by 5 bases, with 12 bases between. CDR1 is LNHNV and CDR2 is YYDKDF in the germline V gene (reference sequence). This CDR3 has 13 amino acids. CDR3 in amino acids: CATSESESYGYTF. CDR3 DNA: TGTGCCACCAGCGAGAGTGAGAGTTATGGCTACACCTTC.

The chain employs TRBV9 and TRBJ2-2; D might be TRBD1 (5 bases). V lost 3 bases and J 0 bases, leaving 12 bases between the germline ends. The length of the CDR3 is 16 residues. CDR1 is SGDLS and CDR2 is YYNGEE in the germline V gene. CDR3 bases: TGTGCCAGCAGCGCGGGCAGGGATGCGAACACCGGGGAGCTGTTTTTT. It codes for CASSAGRDANTGELFF.

The chain combines TRBV29-1 with TRBJ2-7; the D gene is possibly TRBD1 (5 bases). This CDR3 is 12 amino acids long. Germline values: CDR1 SQVTM, CDR2 ANQGSEA. V lost 3 bases and J lost 6, with 12 bases in between. CDR3: CSVDGQGGEQYF. For the CDR3, the DNA is TGCAGCGTTGATGGGCAGGGTGGCGAGCAGTACTTC.

The chain joins TRBV4-1 to TRBJ2-3, with D possibly matching TRBD2 (5 bases). The CDR3 length is 18 residues. V was clipped by 7 bases and J by 4 bases, with 27 bases between them. Per germline, CDR1 MGHRA and CDR2 YSYEKL. CDR3 sequence: CASNNLHRTGPIPDTQYF. The CDR3, as DNA: TGCGCCAGCAACAACCTACACCGGACTGGTCCAATCCCAGATACGCAGTATTTT.

This chain uses TRBV4-1 with TRBJ2-7; 7 bases line up with TRBD1. In germline, CDR1 is MGHRA, CDR2 YSYEKL. The CDR3 totals 15 residues. The J segment lost 2 bases and the V segment lost 0 bases, leaving 4 bases of the junction unmatched. As DNA, the CDR3 is TGCGCCAGCAGCCAAGACGAGACAGGGCCCTACGAGCAGTACTTC. Its protein is CASSQDETGPYEQYF.

The rearrangement links TRBV6-1 to TRBJ1-1; D call uncertain. Trimming removed 7 bases from V and 7 bases from J, with 16 bases in between. This CDR3 contains 13 residues. Germline CDR1 is MNHNS and CDR2 is SASEGT. The CDR3 DNA is TGTGCCAGCATCCCTCCTGAGGGCCGTGAAGCTTTCTTT. Amino acid sequence: CASIPPEGREAFF.